This entry describes one T cell receptor (beta chain). This sample was taken from a study of blood T cells in healthy people across ages. For the second PCR, which ran for about 7 to 11 cycles, a sample-barcoded 5' primer and a J-beta primer mix were used. TCRdb passed the 5' RACE reads through MiXCR, listing each CDR3 protein once. This sample yields approximately 1,000,000 distinct CDR3 sequences, of which under 40% are seen a single time; about an eighth belongs to the top ten. V lost 0 bases, J lost 8 bases, and 11 bases lay in between. The CDR3 extends over 13 amino acids. The V gene's germline CDR1 is DFQATT and CDR2 SNEGSKA (reference sequence).

This receptor was identified in a young man in good health. The sequencing sample was made of blood. The genes are TRBV20-1 and TRBJ2-1, with D uncertain. In DNA, the CDR3 is TGCAGTGCTAGAGATTCGGGTTCGGATGAGCAGTTCTTC. As protein: CSARDSGSDEQFF.